A single sample is the source of the 8 T cell receptor beta chains below, sequenced in a study of cytomegalovirus exposure and HLA in healthy donors. PCR used 60 Vbeta primers and 13 Jbeta primers. Sequenced by immunoSEQ multiplex PCR; TCRdb stores in-frame clones only, minus some. The sample records around 150,000 clones, 60% to 75% being singletons. Sequenced input: PBMCs. Receptor source: a human donor in good health.

V usage is TRBV28 and J usage is TRBJ2-1, with 7 bases that match TRBD2. In germline, CDR1 is MDHEN, CDR2 SYDVKM. There are 14 residues in the CDR3. Trimming took 5 bases from V and 10 from J; bases not matched to a gene: 11. The CDR3 region is CASSPASGVGEQFF. For the CDR3, the DNA is TGTGCCAGCAGTCCAGCTAGCGGTGTGGGGGAGCAGTTCTTC.

Written as DNA, the CDR3 is TGTGCCAGCAGTTTGCGGACCTACGAGCAGTACTTC. It specifies CASSLRTYEQYF. The gene calls are TRBV28 and TRBJ2-7; no clear D gene. Trimming cost V 3 bases and J 2 bases, with 5 bases left between them. Germline lookup yields CDR1 MDHEN and CDR2 SYDVKM. The CDR3 extends over 12 amino acids.

This clone was seen more than once but under ten times. V usage is TRBV5-4 and J usage is TRBJ2-3; possible D gene TRBD1, 6 bases. The CDR3 has 16 residues. From germline, CDR1 is SGHNT and CDR2 YYREEE (reference sequence). Trimming shortened V by 4 bases and J by 0 bases, and 15 bases separated the two germline ends. The CDR3 bases are TGTGCCAGCAGCATATCACAGGGAATTAGCACAGATACGCAGTATTTT. Protein product: CASSISQGISTDTQYF.

This clone came up a few times. The chain uses TRBV27 and TRBJ2-1; D is unclear. The CDR3 consists of 12 residues. Germline V gene data show CDR1 as MNHEY and CDR2 as SMNVEV (reference sequence). Trimming stripped 5 bases from V and 5 bases from J, with 7 bases between. The CDR3 sequence: CASSTFDNEQFF. The CDR3 DNA follows: TGTGCCAGCAGTACATTCGACAATGAGCAGTTCTTC.

V usage is TRBV10-1 and J usage is TRBJ2-5, with 8 bases matching TRBD1. The CDR3 is 15 residues long. Trimming at V came to 2 bases and at J to 2 bases, leaving 4 bases not matched to a gene. CDR1 is WNHNN and CDR2 is SYGVQD in the germline V gene (reference sequence). In DNA, the CDR3 is TGCGCCAGCAGTGAGACCAGACAGGGGCAAGAGACCCAGTACTTC. Translation: CASSETRQGQETQYF.

The V gene is TRBV5-1, the J gene TRBJ1-1, with 10 bases fitting TRBD1. Germline assignment: CDR1 SGHRS and CDR2 YFSETQ. After removal of 2 bases from V and 2 bases from J, the junction contained 6 bases not matched to a gene. The CDR3 length is 16 residues. The CDR3 sequence is CASSFLRTGGNTEAFF. Here the CDR3 DNA reads TGCGCCAGCAGCTTCCTCCGGACAGGGGGAAACACTGAAGCTTTCTTT.

The chain recombines TRBV18 with TRBJ2-5; weak D call: TRBD2 (5 bases). Germline V gene lookup returns CDR1 KGHSH and CDR2 LQKENI. The CDR3 is 15 residues long. V was shortened by 4 bases and J by 5 bases, with 17 bases between the two germline ends. Here the CDR3 reads CASSLGWSPGETQYF. CDR3 in DNA: TGTGCCAGCTCACTGGGGTGGAGCCCGGGGGAGACCCAGTACTTC. The full variable domain, rest sourced from reference TRBV18 and TRBJ2-5, is NAGVMQNPRHLVRRRGQEARLRCSPMKGHSHVYWYRQLPEEGLKFMVYLQKENIIDESGMPKERFSAEFPKEGPSILRIQQVVRGDSAAYFCASSLGWSPGETQYFGPGTRLLVL.

This clone was observed a few times. The rearrangement uses TRBV6-1 and TRBJ2-7, with 12 nucleotides matching TRBD2. V dropped 2 bases and J dropped 5; count of bases not matched to a gene: 13. Per germline, CDR1 MNHNS and CDR2 SASEGT. This CDR3 spans 18 amino acids. In nucleotides, the CDR3 is TGTGCCAGCAGTGAAAACCCCTGGACTAGCGGGACAGTCGACGAGCAGTACTTC. It encodes CASSENPWTSGTVDEQYF.